Each of the 17 T cell receptor beta chains below was sequenced from the same sample in a study of T cell responses to AZD1222 COVID-19 vaccine. The repertoire was sequenced with immunoSEQ multiplex PCR; TCRdb's copy has only in-frame clones and lacks some. The profile shows tens of thousands of clones, about 80% of them singletons. This sample comprised peripheral blood, obtained on day 0 of AZD1222 vaccination. These receptor sequences come from an adult in good health.

The rearrangement links TRBV4-1 to TRBJ1-2; tentatively, D is TRBD1 (5 bases). V dropped 4 bases and J dropped 4 bases, with 13 bases sitting between them. CDR3 length: 14 residues. The V gene's germline CDR1 is MGHRA and CDR2 YSYEKL. Here the CDR3 reads CASSPRQGGYGYTF. CDR3 coding DNA: TGCGCCAGCAGCCCCCGCCAGGGCGGCTATGGCTACACCTTC.

V and J are TRBV4-2 and TRBJ2-5, with D perhaps TRBD2 (5 bases). CDR3 length equals 15 residues. V gave up 0 bases and J gave up 8 bases, with 16 bases separating them. Germline CDR1 is LGHNA and CDR2 is YNFKEQ. The DNA of the CDR3 is TGTGCCAGCAGCCAAGATCGCGGTAGCGCGGCTACCCAGTACTTC. Amino acids: CASSQDRGSAATQYF.

This clone was picked up a small number of times. The chain couples TRBV12-3 or TRBV12-4 to TRBJ2-7; D is unclear. CDR3 length: 13 residues. With 2 bases removed from V and 7 bases from J, the gap between germline ends came to 12 bases. The CDR3 protein is CASSLFGTKEQYF. CDR3 sequence (DNA): TGTGCCAGCAGTTTATTCGGAACCAAAGAGCAGTACTTC.

The rearrangement joins TRBV27 to TRBJ1-2, with 7 positions matching TRBD1. V was clipped by 4 bases and J by 13 bases; unmatched bases: 15. Per germline, CDR1 MNHEY and CDR2 SMNVEV (reference sequence). This CDR3 has 14 amino acids. In DNA form, the CDR3 reads TGTGCCAGCAGTTCCTGGGACAGACCCTTTAGTAGCACCTTC. Translation gives CASSSWDRPFSSTF.

V and J are TRBV27 and TRBJ1-4; 8 bases map to TRBD1. CDR1 MNHEY and CDR2 SMNVEV come from the germline V gene (reference sequence). V lost 3 bases and J lost 8; bases outside the gene matches: 5. The CDR3 runs 14 residues. The CDR3 spells CASSFGTGSEKLFF. The DNA of the CDR3 is TGTGCCAGCAGTTTCGGGACAGGCAGCGAAAAACTGTTTTTT.

The V and J genes are TRBV29-1 and TRBJ2-5; TRBD2 is a possible D gene (5 bases). The CDR3 sequence is 15 residues long. CDR1 SQVTM and CDR2 ANQGSEA come from the germline V gene. Between the trimmed V and J ends, which lost 7 bases and 1 base, there was a span of 19 bases. The CDR3 sequence is CSADTDPGIQETQYF. In DNA, the CDR3 is TGCAGCGCCGACACTGATCCCGGGATCCAAGAGACCCAGTACTTC.

The chain combines TRBV6-6 with TRBJ1-5, with D unclear. Deletions cut 3 bases from V and 0 bases from J, with 9 bases between. Looked up from germline, CDR1 is MNHNY and CDR2 is SVGAGI (reference sequence). The CDR3 has 15 amino acids. The CDR3 here is CASSYVRYSNQPQHF. CDR3 bases: TGTGCCAGCAGTTATGTCCGATATAGCAATCAGCCCCAGCATTTT.

The V gene is TRBV5-1, the J gene TRBJ2-1; a possible D gene is TRBD1 (6 bases). The length of the CDR3 is 15 residues. Germline loops: CDR1 SGHRS, CDR2 YFSETQ. V lost 4 bases and J lost 7, with 18 bases in between. CDR3: CASSPGTSQGNEQFF. In nucleotides, the CDR3 is TGCGCCAGCAGCCCGGGGACCAGCCAGGGGAATGAGCAGTTCTTC.

This chain links TRBV6-1 with TRBJ1-2; the D gene is possibly TRBD1 (6 bases). Trimming pared 3 bases from V and 8 bases from J, leaving 10 bases between. Germline V CDR1 and CDR2: MNHNS, SASEGT. The CDR3 is 12 residues long. Here the CDR3 DNA reads TGTGCCAGCAGTGAGAACAGGGAGGGCTACACCTTC. Its translation: CASSENREGYTF.

This clone turned up a few times. The V call is TRBV5-8, the J call TRBJ1-6; possible D gene TRBD1, 5 bases. The CDR3 length is 16 residues. Germline values: CDR1 SGHTS, CDR2 YDEGEE. Trimming pared 4 bases from V and 3 bases from J, leaving 14 bases between. The CDR3 bases are TGTGCCAGCAGCCTGCAGCGGGGCCGCTATAATTCACCCCTCCACTTT. As protein: CASSLQRGRYNSPLHF.

This chain joins TRBV27 and TRBJ2-3, with D possibly TRBD2 on 6 matching bases. The CDR3 loop spans 18 amino acids. Germline V gene data show CDR1 as MNHEY and CDR2 as SMNVEV (reference sequence). V was cut by 6 bases and J by 0 bases, with 22 bases left in between. In nucleotides, the CDR3 is TGTGCCAGCAGGCCAACGAGACTGTGGCGGGGAAGCACAGATACGCAGTATTTT. The encoded protein is CASRPTRLWRGSTDTQYF.

Remarks on this clone: The same CDR3 is also encoded by other DNA sequences in this sample. J is TRBJ1-5 and V is TRBV19; D unclear. V dropped 1 base and J dropped 4 bases, with 5 bases sitting between them. Germline CDR1 LNHDA, CDR2 SQIVND (reference sequence). The CDR3 runs to 13 residues. The DNA of the CDR3 is TGTGCCAGTAGTATAGGGGCGAATCAGCCCCAGCATTTT. Amino acid sequence: CASSIGANQPQHF.

As DNA, the CDR3 is TGTGCCAGCAGTTACTCTCCGCAGGGCCCTGGCTACACCTTC. It yields the protein CASSYSPQGPGYTF. V and J are TRBV6-5 and TRBJ1-2; TRBD1 might be the D (5 bases). The ends were cut back, 0 bases at V and 7 bases at J, with 12 bases in the middle. This CDR3 contains 14 residues. Germline assignment: CDR1 MNHEY and CDR2 SVGAGI.

The chain recombines TRBV11-1 with TRBJ1-4; D not certain. Per the germline V gene, CDR1 is SGHAT and CDR2 is FQDESV (reference sequence). The CDR3 is made up of 15 amino acids. V was pared by 4 bases and J by 5 bases, with 14 bases between. As DNA, the CDR3 is TGTGCCAGCAGCTCCAGGACGGACCGAAATGAAAAACTGTTTTTT. Protein: CASSSRTDRNEKLFF.

The chain is built from TRBV30 and TRBJ1-2; 9 positions agree with TRBD1. The CDR3 is 15 residues long. CDR1 and CDR2 (germline): GTSNPN, SVGIG (reference sequence). V trimming: 2 bases; J trimming: 4 bases; junction bases outside the gene matches: 8. CDR3 amino acids: CAWSSTGGSLYGYTF. The CDR3 DNA reads TGTGCCTGGAGTTCAACAGGGGGCTCTCTCTATGGCTACACCTTC.

The table lists this clone with a few counts. The CDR3 coding sequence is TGTGCCAGCAGCTCCAGCGGGGAAGTCGATGAGCAGTTCTTC. Translation gives CASSSSGEVDEQFF. The chain uses TRBV6-2 or TRBV6-3 and TRBJ2-1; 7 bases are shared with TRBD2. The V gene's germline CDR1 is MNHEY and CDR2 SVGEGT. V lost 6 bases and J lost 8; bases outside the gene matches: 10. The CDR3 spans 14 residues.

V is TRBV11-3 and J is TRBJ2-2; D unclear. Trimming left V 1 base short and J 9 bases short, with 9 bases between. CDR3 length: 13 residues. Germline V gives CDR1 SGHNT, CDR2 YENEEA. CDR3 loop: CASSLGPRRELFF. The CDR3 nucleotides are TGTGCCAGCAGCTTAGGACCGCGTAGGGAGCTGTTTTTT. The full variable domain, in which reference TRBV11-3 and TRBJ2-2 provide the parts outside the CDR3, is EAGVVQSPRYKIIEKKQPVAFWCNPISGHNTLYWYLQNLGQGPELLIRYENEEAVDDSQLPKDRFSAERLKGVDSTLKIQPAELGDSAVYLCASSLGPRRELFFGEGSRLTVL.